A single sample is the source of the 18 T cell receptor beta chains below, sequenced in a study of T-cell memory formation after mild COVID-19. TCRdb re-called the 5' RACE reads with MiXCR, one entry per CDR3 protein. The sample includes hundreds of thousands of distinct CDR3 sequences, about a fifth of them seen just once. Material: PBMCs or a T cell subset sorted from them (not recorded which). The source is an adult woman who had mild COVID-19 (a few samples of this study predate the infection). Cell type and time point are not known.

This clonotype was detected a few times. The chain recombines TRBV12-3 or TRBV12-4 with TRBJ2-5, with D possibly being TRBD1 (5 bases). The germline V and J ends were trimmed by 7 bases and 1 base, with 10 bases remaining between them. The CDR3 totals 13 residues. The CDR3 sequence is CASTQTVQETQYF. In nucleotides, the CDR3 is TGTGCCAGCACCCAGACAGTCCAAGAGACCCAGTACTTC.

The V call is TRBV7-2, the J call TRBJ2-2; D might be TRBD1 or TRBD2, each matching 5 bases. Germline lookup yields CDR1 SGHTA and CDR2 FQGNSA. With 2 bases removed from V and 2 bases from J, the gap between germline ends came to 12 bases. The CDR3 sequence is 16 residues long. This CDR3 is CASSLQSGANTGELFF. CDR3 nucleotides: TGTGCCAGCAGCTTACAATCCGGGGCAAACACCGGGGAGCTGTTTTTT.

This clonotype was seen many times. V is TRBV7-6 and J is TRBJ1-3; 10 nucleotides match TRBD1. Trimming at V came to 4 bases and at J to 0 bases, leaving 6 bases not matched to a gene. Germline values: CDR1 SGHVS, CDR2 FNYEAQ. The CDR3 runs to 17 residues. The CDR3 loop reads CASSSQTGGTSGNTIYF. CDR3 DNA: TGTGCCAGCAGCTCCCAGACAGGGGGCACCTCTGGAAACACCATATATTTT.

This clonotype was counted between two and nine times. The gene calls are TRBV9 and TRBJ2-5; TRBD1 matches at 7 bases. Germline CDR1 reads SGDLS; CDR2 reads YYNGEE. With 4 bases clipped from V and 4 bases from J, the junction kept 13 bases outside the gene matches. This CDR3 is 16 amino acids long. The CDR3, as DNA: TGTGCCAGCAGCCAGTCCCTGACAGGGCGGCGAGAGACCCAGTACTTC. It encodes CASSQSLTGRRETQYF.

This clonotype was found a few times. This chain joins TRBV5-1 and TRBJ2-1; D may be TRBD1 (8 bases). This CDR3 is 18 amino acids long. Trimming left V 0 bases short and J 1 base short, with 17 bases between. Germline CDR1 SGHRS, CDR2 YFSETQ. The chain's CDR3 is CASSLVWVQGGSYNEQFF. In DNA, the CDR3 is TGCGCCAGCAGCTTGGTTTGGGTACAGGGGGGGTCCTACAATGAGCAGTTCTTC.

This clonotype appeared a few times. This chain uses TRBV20-1 with TRBJ2-1, with 8 positions matching TRBD2. The V segment lost 8 bases and the J segment 8 bases; nucleotides outside the gene matches: 5. The CDR3 is 11 residues long. Germline V gene data show CDR1 as DFQATT and CDR2 as SNEGSKA (reference sequence). CDR3 DNA sequence: TGCAGTCCCCGGGGGGGCTATGAGCAGTTCTTC. This translates into CSPRGGYEQFF.

This rearrangement joins TRBV12-3 or TRBV12-4 to TRBJ2-1; D is undetermined. The germline V and J ends were trimmed by 5 bases and 7 bases, with 6 bases remaining between them. The CDR3 consists of 11 residues. For the CDR3, the DNA is TGTGCCAGCAGTAAAATTAATGAGCAGTTCTTC. Its protein is CASSKINEQFF.

The rearrangement links TRBV7-6 to TRBJ2-1, with D perhaps TRBD1 or TRBD2 (6 bases each). The CDR3 length is 18 residues. The V gene's germline CDR1 is SGHVS and CDR2 FNYEAQ. Trimming stripped 1 base from V and 4 bases from J, with 20 bases between. CDR3 residues: CASSLGAAQGRRYNEQFF. The CDR3 DNA reads as TGTGCCAGCAGCTTAGGGGCAGCTCAGGGGAGGAGATACAATGAGCAGTTCTTC.

The gene calls are TRBV7-9 and TRBJ1-1; D unresolved. The V end lost 5 bases, the J end lost 4 bases, and 8 bases lay between the germline ends. Germline CDR1 SEHNR, CDR2 FQNEAQ (reference sequence). The CDR3 sequence is 12 residues long. The CDR3 region has the DNA TGTGCCAGCAGCCCGGACGCCACTGAAGCTTTCTTT. Protein product: CASSPDATEAFF.

The chain employs TRBV20-1 and TRBJ2-5, with a weak D call TRBD1 (6 bases). This CDR3 comprises 15 residues. The germline V gene encodes CDR1 DFQATT and CDR2 SNEGSKA (reference sequence). Trimming left V 3 bases short and J 2 bases short, with 16 bases between. The CDR3 loop reads CSARLPGTPQETQYF. As DNA, the CDR3 is TGCAGTGCTAGGCTCCCAGGGACACCTCAAGAGACCCAGTACTTC.

This clonotype was counted a few times. The chain carries TRBV6-5 and TRBJ2-5, with TRBD2 matching 8 bases. V trimming: 1 base; J trimming: 1 base; junction bases outside the gene matches: 2. Germline assignment: CDR1 MNHEY and CDR2 SVGAGI. The CDR3 is made up of 15 amino acids. CDR3 sequence reads: CASSYFAGGQETQYF. The DNA for the CDR3 is TGTGCCAGCAGTTACTTTGCGGGGGGCCAAGAGACCCAGTACTTC.

This clonotype was counted between two and nine times. This chain connects TRBV9 to TRBJ2-1, with TRBD2 matching over 12 bases. The CDR3 loop spans 15 amino acids. Unmatched junction bases numbered 7, after V lost 3 bases and J lost 9 bases. Germline CDR1 and CDR2: SGDLS and YYNGEE. CDR3 sequence: CASSGLAGDRSEQFF. CDR3 sequence (DNA): TGTGCCAGCAGCGGACTAGCGGGAGATAGGAGTGAGCAGTTCTTC.

This clonotype occurred a few times. This chain connects TRBV2 to TRBJ2-1; D gene uncertain. Trimming removed 7 bases from V and 7 bases from J, with 14 bases in between. The length of the CDR3 is 13 residues. Germline V gene lookup returns CDR1 SNHLY and CDR2 FYNNEI. The CDR3 sequence: CASTIVQGNEQFF. The CDR3 DNA follows: TGTGCCAGCACGATCGTTCAAGGGAATGAGCAGTTCTTC.

This clonotype has just a few counts. This sequence joins TRBV7-2 and TRBJ2-4; possible D gene TRBD1, 5 bases. From germline, CDR1 is SGHTA and CDR2 FQGNSA. CDR3 length: 13 amino acids. Trimming stripped 5 bases from V and 8 bases from J, with 13 bases between. The DNA for the CDR3 is TGTGCCAGCAGCCCAGGGTCGTGGGACATTCAGTACTTC. Translating it yields CASSPGSWDIQYF.

A few counts support this clonotype. The rearrangement joins TRBV10-3 to TRBJ2-7; tentatively, D is TRBD2 (6 bases). Looked up from germline, CDR1 is ENHRY and CDR2 is SYGVKD. The V end was cut by 6 bases, the J end by 6 bases, with 12 bases between. The CDR3 is 12 amino acids. The CDR3 DNA reads as TGTGCCATCAGGGAGGGATTTCGCGAGCAGTACTTC. Translating gives CAIREGFREQYF.

The rearrangement uses TRBV9 and TRBJ2-2; unclear D gene. The length of the CDR3 is 14 residues. Germline loops: CDR1 SGDLS, CDR2 YYNGEE. Trimming took off 5 bases at V and 0 bases at J, with 8 bases between the two ends. CDR3 loop: CASSIKPNTGELFF. CDR3 nucleotide sequence: TGTGCCAGCAGTATTAAGCCGAACACCGGGGAGCTGTTTTTT.

This clonotype was picked up one time. The chain uses TRBV6-4 and TRBJ1-1; TRBD1 matches 8 bases. CDR3 length equals 12 residues. Unmatched junction bases numbered 0, after V lost 1 base and J lost 8 bases. Germline loops: CDR1 MRHNA, CDR2 SNTAGT. DNA of the CDR3: TGTGCCAGCAGTGACTGGGACAGGGAAGCTTTCTTT. Protein product: CASSDWDREAFF.

The chain recombines TRBV12-3 or TRBV12-4 with TRBJ2-1; 9 positions agree with TRBD1. This CDR3 is 15 amino acids long. The V and J ends lost 5 bases and 4 bases, in that order; junction bases with no gene match: 6. The CDR3 nucleotides are TGTGCCAGCAGTCGGACAGGGGTGGGGTACAATGAGCAGTTCTTC. Amino acids: CASSRTGVGYNEQFF.